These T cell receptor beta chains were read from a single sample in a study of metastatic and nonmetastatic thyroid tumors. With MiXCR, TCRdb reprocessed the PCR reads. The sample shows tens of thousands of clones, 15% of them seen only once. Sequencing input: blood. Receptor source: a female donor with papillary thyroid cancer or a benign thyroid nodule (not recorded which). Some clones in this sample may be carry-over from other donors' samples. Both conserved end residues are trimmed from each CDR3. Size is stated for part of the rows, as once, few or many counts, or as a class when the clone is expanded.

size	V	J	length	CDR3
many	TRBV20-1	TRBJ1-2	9	SVGEQDGYT
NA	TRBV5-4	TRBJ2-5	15	ASSLGYRGLAEETQY
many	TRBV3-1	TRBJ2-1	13	ASSQDDGIGNEQF
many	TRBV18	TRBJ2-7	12	ASSPDRGPYEQY
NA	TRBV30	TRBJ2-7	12	AWSVRSIPYEQY
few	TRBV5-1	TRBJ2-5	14	ASSSRGTGPIETQY
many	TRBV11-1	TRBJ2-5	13	ASSPDLIYGETQY
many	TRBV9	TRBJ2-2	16	ASSPDSIRGRNTGELF
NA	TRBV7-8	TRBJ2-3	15	ASSLGGVGWGADTQY
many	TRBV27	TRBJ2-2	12	ASSLDTYTGELF
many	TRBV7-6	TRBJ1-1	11	ASSPDRATEAF
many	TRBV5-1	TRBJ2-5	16	ASSRIRTSGGAGETQY
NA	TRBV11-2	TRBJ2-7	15	ASILRGSSGAAYEQY
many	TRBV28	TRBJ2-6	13	ASSGPTSGANVLT
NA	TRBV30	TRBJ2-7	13	AWSGNRRSSYGKY
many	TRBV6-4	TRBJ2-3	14	ASSVDGGGPTDTQY
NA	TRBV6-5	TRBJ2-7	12	ASSSRRSPYGQY
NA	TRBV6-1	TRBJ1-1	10	ASTLNVGEAF
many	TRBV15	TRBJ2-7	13	ATSRGGTQSYEQY
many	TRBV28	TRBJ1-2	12	ASSLGGWGYGYT
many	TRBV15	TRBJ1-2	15	ATSRGGSGGGYYGYT
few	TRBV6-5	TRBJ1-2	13	ASSYTGDSHYVYT